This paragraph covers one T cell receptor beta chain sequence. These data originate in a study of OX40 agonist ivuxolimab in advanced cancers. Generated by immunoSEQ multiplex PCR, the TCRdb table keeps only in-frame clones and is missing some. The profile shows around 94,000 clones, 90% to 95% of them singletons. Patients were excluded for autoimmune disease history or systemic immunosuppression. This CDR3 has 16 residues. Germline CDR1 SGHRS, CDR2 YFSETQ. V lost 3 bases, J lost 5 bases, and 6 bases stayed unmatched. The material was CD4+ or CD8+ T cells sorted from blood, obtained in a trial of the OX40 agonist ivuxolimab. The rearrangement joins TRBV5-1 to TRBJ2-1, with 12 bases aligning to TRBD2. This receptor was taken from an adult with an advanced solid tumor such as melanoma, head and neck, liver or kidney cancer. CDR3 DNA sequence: TGCGCCAGCAGCTCGATACTAGCGGGAGGCCACAATGAGCAGTTCTTC. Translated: CASSSILAGGHNEQFF.